The subject of this entry is one TCR beta chain. What it binds is not known. The data were taken from a study of blood T cells in healthy people across ages. Study-wide results and caveats: Reliance upon unsorted PBMCs precluded definitive naive versus antigen-experienced comparison.

This CDR3 contains 16 residues. Germline-derived CDR1 and CDR2 are SGHAT and FQNNGV. Through a sample-barcoded 5' primer and a J-beta primer mix, a second PCR was run for about 6 to 11 cycles. Via MiXCR, TCRdb re-called the 5' RACE reads, giving one row per CDR3 protein. The sample holds more than 900,000 distinct CDR3 sequences, about 29% seen once. These same data were also listed under a study on T cells of mothers and their children.

The genes are TRBV11-2 and TRBJ2-4, with TRBD1 matching 9 bases. With the DNA end fitting TRBJ2-5 better, the J assignment may be wrong. This receptor was obtained from a woman aged 40 to 55 in good health. The sequenced material came from blood. CDR3 in DNA: TGTGCCAGCAGCTGGACAGGGGATGGGATCGGGGAGACCCAGTACTTC. Amino acid sequence: CASSWTGDGIGETQYF.